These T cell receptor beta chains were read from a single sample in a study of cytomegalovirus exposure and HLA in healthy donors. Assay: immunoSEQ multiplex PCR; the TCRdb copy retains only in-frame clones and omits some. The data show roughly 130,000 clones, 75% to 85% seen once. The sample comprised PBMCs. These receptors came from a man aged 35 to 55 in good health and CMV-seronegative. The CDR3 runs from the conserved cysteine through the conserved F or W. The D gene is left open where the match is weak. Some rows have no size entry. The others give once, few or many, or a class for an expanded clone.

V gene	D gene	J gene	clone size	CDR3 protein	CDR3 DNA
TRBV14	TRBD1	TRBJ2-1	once	CASSVPGTAYNEQFF	TGTGCCAGCAGCGTTCCCGGGACAGCGTACAATGAGCAGTTCTTC
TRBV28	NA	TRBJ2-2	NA	CASSLGGNTGELFF	TGTGCCAGCAGTTTGGGAGGAAACACCGGGGAGCTGTTTTTT
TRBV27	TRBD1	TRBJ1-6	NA	CASSHQDRDSPLHF	TGTGCCAGCAGCCACCAGGACAGGGACTCACCCCTCCACTTT
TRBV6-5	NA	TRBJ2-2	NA	CASSYAVANTGELFF	TGTGCCAGCAGTTACGCGGTCGCGAACACCGGGGAGCTGTTTTTT
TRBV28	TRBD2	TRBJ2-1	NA	CASSFPPVAGVLFDEQFF	TGTGCCAGCAGTTTCCCCCCCGTAGCGGGAGTGCTGTTTGATGAGCAGTTCTTC
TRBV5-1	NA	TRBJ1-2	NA	CASSLGLDYGYTF	TGCGCCAGCAGCTTGGGACTCGACTATGGCTACACCTTC
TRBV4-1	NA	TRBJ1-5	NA	CASSQGGQQPQHF	TGCGCCAGCAGCCAAGGGGGCCAGCAGCCCCAGCATTTT
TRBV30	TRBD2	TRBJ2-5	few	CAWSAPGGDQYF	TGTGCCTGGAGCGCCCCCGGGGGGGACCAGTACTTC
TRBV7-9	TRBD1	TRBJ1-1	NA	CASSVPLGAGGTEAFF	TGTGCCAGCAGCGTCCCCCTAGGGGCAGGGGGCACTGAAGCTTTCTTT
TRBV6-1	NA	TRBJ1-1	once	CASSERGKNTEAFF	TGTGCCAGCAGTGAACGCGGGAAGAACACTGAAGCTTTCTTT
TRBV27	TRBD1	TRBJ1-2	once	CASSLSPGQGGGYTF	TGTGCCAGCAGTTTATCTCCCGGACAGGGCGGGGGCTACACCTTC
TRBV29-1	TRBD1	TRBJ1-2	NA	CSVGDQTGKGFYGYTF	TGCAGCGTTGGAGACCAGACAGGGAAGGGATTCTATGGCTACACCTTC
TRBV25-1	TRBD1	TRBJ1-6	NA	CASSEPDRGASPLHF	TGTGCCAGCAGTGAACCGGACAGGGGGGCTTCACCCCTCCACTTT
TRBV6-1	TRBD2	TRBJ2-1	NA	CASSALAGGRDNEQFF	TGTGCCAGCAGTGCACTAGCGGGAGGAAGAGACAATGAGCAGTTCTTC
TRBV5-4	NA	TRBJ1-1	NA	CASSQRPGDTEAFF	TGTGCCAGCAGCCAACGACCGGGGGACACTGAAGCTTTCTTT
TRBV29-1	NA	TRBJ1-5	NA	CSVAEESNQPQHF	TGCAGCGTTGCAGAAGAGAGCAATCAGCCCCAGCATTTT
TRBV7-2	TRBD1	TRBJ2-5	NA	CASSLQGAQETQYF	TGTGCCAGCAGCTTACAGGGGGCACAAGAGACCCAGTACTTC